A selection of T cell receptor beta chains follows, all from one sample in a study of blood T cell repertoires in COVID-19. Sequenced by immunoSEQ multiplex PCR; TCRdb stores in-frame clones only, minus some. The sample consists of about 120,000 clones, roughly 82% of them appearing once. The sequencing input was peripheral blood. The receptors shown here come from a human donor in a cohort sampled during active COVID-19. Each CDR3 is given with its conserved first and last residue. The D gene is left open where the match is weak. Size tells how often a clone was seen (once, few, many) or the class of an expanded clone, and some rows leave it out.

d_call: -; v_call: TRBV6-5; clone_size: -; cdr3_length: 16; j_call: TRBJ1-3; cdr3_nt: TGTGCCAGCAGCTACGCTGGGGCCAGCTCTGGAAACACCATATATTTT; cdr3_aa: CASSYAGASSGNTIYF
d_call: -; v_call: TRBV3-1/TRBV3-2; clone_size: -; cdr3_length: 14; j_call: TRBJ2-7; cdr3_nt: TGTGCCAGCAGCCCTGCGACAGTCTCCTACGAGCAGTACTTC; cdr3_aa: CASSPATVSYEQYF
d_call: -; v_call: TRBV7-9; clone_size: -; cdr3_length: 13; j_call: TRBJ2-5; cdr3_nt: TGTGCCAGCAGCAGCAGGGTCTTAGAGACCCAGTACTTC; cdr3_aa: CASSSRVLETQYF
d_call: TRBD1; v_call: TRBV5-1; clone_size: -; cdr3_length: 15; j_call: TRBJ2-7; cdr3_nt: TGCGCCAGCAGTTTCGGGACAGGGGGCATATACGAGCAGTACTTC; cdr3_aa: CASSFGTGGIYEQYF
d_call: -; v_call: TRBV5-1; clone_size: -; cdr3_length: 13; j_call: TRBJ1-2; cdr3_nt: TGCGCCAGCAGCCTTGGGGGGGACTATGGCTACACCTTC; cdr3_aa: CASSLGGDYGYTF
d_call: TRBD1; v_call: TRBV6-5; clone_size: -; cdr3_length: 16; j_call: TRBJ1-6; cdr3_nt: TGTGCCAGCAGTTACCGAACGGGACAGGGGAATTCACCCCTCCACTTT; cdr3_aa: CASSYRTGQGNSPLHF
d_call: TRBD1; v_call: TRBV5-5; clone_size: -; cdr3_length: 14; j_call: TRBJ2-3; cdr3_nt: TGTGCCAGCAGCCGGGACAGGGGCGCAGATACGCAGTATTTT; cdr3_aa: CASSRDRGADTQYF
d_call: -; v_call: TRBV2; clone_size: -; cdr3_length: 13; j_call: TRBJ2-4; cdr3_nt: TGTGCCAGCAGTGAACAGGGCTGGAACATTCAGTACTTC; cdr3_aa: CASSEQGWNIQYF
d_call: TRBD1; v_call: TRBV5-6; clone_size: -; cdr3_length: 13; j_call: TRBJ2-1; cdr3_nt: TGTGCCAGCAGTAAATCAGGGGGCAGGGAGCAGTTCTTC; cdr3_aa: CASSKSGGREQFF
d_call: -; v_call: TRBV6-2/TRBV6-3; clone_size: -; cdr3_length: 12; j_call: TRBJ2-3; cdr3_nt: TGTGCCAGCAGTCTCGCAGGCTTATCGCAGTATTTT; cdr3_aa: CASSLAGLSQYF
d_call: TRBD1; v_call: TRBV6-2/TRBV6-3; clone_size: -; cdr3_length: 14; j_call: TRBJ2-2; cdr3_nt: TGTGCCAGCAGCCGCCGGGACAGGGGCGGGGAGCTGTTTTTT; cdr3_aa: CASSRRDRGGELFF
d_call: TRBD1; v_call: TRBV6-5; clone_size: -; cdr3_length: 14; j_call: TRBJ1-1; cdr3_nt: TGTGCCAGCAGGCCGGGACAGGGGAACACTGAAGCTTTCTTT; cdr3_aa: CASRPGQGNTEAFF
d_call: -; v_call: TRBV6-1; clone_size: once; cdr3_length: 16; j_call: TRBJ1-2; cdr3_nt: TGTGCCAGCAGTGAACCAGGGTACTCCTTTAGGTATGGCTACACCTTC; cdr3_aa: CASSEPGYSFRYGYTF
d_call: -; v_call: TRBV9; clone_size: -; cdr3_length: 15; j_call: TRBJ2-5; cdr3_nt: TGTGCCAGCAGCGCCCGGGGGAGGTACCAAGAGACCCAGTACTTC; cdr3_aa: CASSARGRYQETQYF
d_call: -; v_call: TRBV19; clone_size: -; cdr3_length: 14; j_call: TRBJ1-3; cdr3_nt: TGTGCCAGTAACAGGGCGGACTCTGGAAACACCATATATTTT; cdr3_aa: CASNRADSGNTIYF
d_call: TRBD2; v_call: TRBV7-9; clone_size: -; cdr3_length: 18; j_call: TRBJ2-7; cdr3_nt: TGTGCCAGCAGCTTAGGGCCGCAACTAGCGGGGGCCTACTACGAGCAGTACTTC; cdr3_aa: CASSLGPQLAGAYYEQYF
d_call: -; v_call: TRBV20-1; clone_size: -; cdr3_length: 11; j_call: TRBJ2-7; cdr3_nt: TGCAGTAGGGGGGGGTACTACGAGCAGTACTTC; cdr3_aa: CSRGGYYEQYF
d_call: -; v_call: TRBV6-1; clone_size: once; cdr3_length: 13; j_call: TRBJ1-4; cdr3_nt: TGTGCCAGCAGTGAAGGGTGGGGGGGAAAACTGTTTTTT; cdr3_aa: CASSEGWGGKLFF
d_call: -; v_call: TRBV6-6; clone_size: -; cdr3_length: 16; j_call: TRBJ2-3; cdr3_nt: TGTGCCAGCGACTTCGGGGGGCCGTCTAGCACAGATACGCAGTATTTT; cdr3_aa: CASDFGGPSSTDTQYF
d_call: TRBD1; v_call: TRBV2; clone_size: -; cdr3_length: 13; j_call: TRBJ2-4; cdr3_nt: TGTGCCAGCAGCGAGACACAGGGGAGCATTCAGTACTTC; cdr3_aa: CASSETQGSIQYF
d_call: TRBD2; v_call: TRBV4-1; clone_size: -; cdr3_length: 13; j_call: TRBJ2-5; cdr3_nt: TGCGCCAGCAGCGGCGGGGGGTATGAGACCCAGTACTTC; cdr3_aa: CASSGGGYETQYF
d_call: -; v_call: TRBV21-1; clone_size: -; cdr3_length: 14; j_call: TRBJ2-7; cdr3_nt: TGTGCCAGCAGCAACAGGGTGATGGACTACGAGCAGTACTTC; cdr3_aa: CASSNRVMDYEQYF
d_call: -; v_call: TRBV4-1; clone_size: -; cdr3_length: 12; j_call: TRBJ1-2; cdr3_nt: TGCGCCAGCAGCCAAGACGGCAGGGGCTACACCTTC; cdr3_aa: CASSQDGRGYTF
d_call: -; v_call: TRBV3-1/TRBV3-2; clone_size: -; cdr3_length: 14; j_call: TRBJ2-7; cdr3_nt: TGTGCCAGCAGCACACATGGGCGGGAAGGCGAGCAGTACTTC; cdr3_aa: CASSTHGREGEQYF
d_call: -; v_call: TRBV5-5; clone_size: -; cdr3_length: 14; j_call: TRBJ2-5; cdr3_nt: TGTGCCAGCAGCTTAGGACACTTCCAAGAGACCCAGTACTTC; cdr3_aa: CASSLGHFQETQYF
d_call: -; v_call: TRBV27; clone_size: -; cdr3_length: 17; j_call: TRBJ2-3; cdr3_nt: TGTGCCAGCCGCAAACCTGGGAGTTCCCGATACACAGATACGCAGTATTTT; cdr3_aa: CASRKPGSSRYTDTQYF
d_call: TRBD2; v_call: TRBV7-6; clone_size: -; cdr3_length: 19; j_call: TRBJ2-3; cdr3_nt: TGTGCCAGCAGCTCCCGACCCAATAGCGGGGGATTAGGAACAGATACGCAGTATTTT; cdr3_aa: CASSSRPNSGGLGTDTQYF
d_call: -; v_call: TRBV7-8; clone_size: -; cdr3_length: 13; j_call: TRBJ2-7; cdr3_nt: TGTGCCAGCAGCAGAGGACTATACTACGAGCAGTACTTC; cdr3_aa: CASSRGLYYEQYF
d_call: TRBD1; v_call: TRBV11-2; clone_size: -; cdr3_length: 16; j_call: TRBJ1-2; cdr3_nt: TGTGCCAGCAGCTTAGATCAGGCCAGGGGGCTTTATGGCTACACCTTC; cdr3_aa: CASSLDQARGLYGYTF
d_call: -; v_call: TRBV5-4; clone_size: -; cdr3_length: 15; j_call: TRBJ2-2; cdr3_nt: TGTGCCAGCAGCCCCGGGACTTCGAACACCGGGGAGCTGTTTTTT; cdr3_aa: CASSPGTSNTGELFF
d_call: -; v_call: TRBV5-6; clone_size: -; cdr3_length: 15; j_call: TRBJ1-2; cdr3_nt: TGTGCCAGCAGCTTGGAAATAGCCTGGGACTATGGCTACACCTTC; cdr3_aa: CASSLEIAWDYGYTF
d_call: -; v_call: TRBV13; clone_size: -; cdr3_length: 11; j_call: TRBJ1-1; cdr3_nt: TGTGCCAGCAGCTCCTTGGGCGGGGTGGTCTTT; cdr3_aa: CASSSLGGVVF
d_call: TRBD1; v_call: TRBV10-1; clone_size: -; cdr3_length: 14; j_call: TRBJ1-4; cdr3_nt: TGCGCCAGCAGTGAGACAGGGGGAGATGAAAAACTGTTTTTT; cdr3_aa: CASSETGGDEKLFF
d_call: TRBD2; v_call: TRBV5-4; clone_size: -; cdr3_length: 17; j_call: TRBJ2-2; cdr3_nt: TGTGCCAGCAGCCAACCAGGGACTAGCTGGGGTACCGGGGAGCTGTTTTTT; cdr3_aa: CASSQPGTSWGTGELFF
d_call: -; v_call: TRBV6-6; clone_size: -; cdr3_length: 15; j_call: TRBJ1-3; cdr3_nt: TGTGCCAGCAGCCCTCAGACAGTCTCTGGAAACACCATATATTTT; cdr3_aa: CASSPQTVSGNTIYF
d_call: -; v_call: TRBV6-1; clone_size: -; cdr3_length: 14; j_call: TRBJ2-4; cdr3_nt: TGTGCCAGCAGTGAAACAGGGGCCAAAAACATTCAGTACTTC; cdr3_aa: CASSETGAKNIQYF
d_call: TRBD2; v_call: TRBV18; clone_size: -; cdr3_length: 18; j_call: TRBJ2-2; cdr3_nt: TGTGCCAGCTCCACTGGACTAGCGGGGGGCCAAAACACCGGGGAGCTGTTTTTT; cdr3_aa: CASSTGLAGGQNTGELFF
d_call: TRBD2; v_call: TRBV15; clone_size: -; cdr3_length: 18; j_call: TRBJ2-2; cdr3_nt: TGTGCCACCAGCGGCTTCGGACTAGCGGGGGGGCAAACCGGGGAGCTGTTTTTT; cdr3_aa: CATSGFGLAGGQTGELFF
d_call: TRBD1; v_call: TRBV11-2; clone_size: -; cdr3_length: 13; j_call: TRBJ2-7; cdr3_nt: TGTGCCAGCAGCACAGGGACAGGTCCTGAGCAGTACTTC; cdr3_aa: CASSTGTGPEQYF
d_call: TRBD1; v_call: TRBV28; clone_size: -; cdr3_length: 17; j_call: TRBJ1-2; cdr3_nt: TGTGCCAGCAGCCCCCCGGGACAGCTGAGTACTAACTATGGCTACACCTTC; cdr3_aa: CASSPPGQLSTNYGYTF
d_call: -; v_call: TRBV15; clone_size: -; cdr3_length: 16; j_call: TRBJ1-5; cdr3_nt: TGTGCCACCAGCAGAGAGTCAGGGCTTAGCAATCAGCCCCAGCATTTT; cdr3_aa: CATSRESGLSNQPQHF
d_call: TRBD2; v_call: TRBV29-1; clone_size: -; cdr3_length: 14; j_call: TRBJ2-1; cdr3_nt: TGCAGCGTCAATAGCGGGGGGCCCCATCGGGAGCAGTTCTTC; cdr3_aa: CSVNSGGPHREQFF
d_call: -; v_call: TRBV6-6; clone_size: -; cdr3_length: 17; j_call: TRBJ2-6; cdr3_nt: TGTGCCAGCAGTCCAGGACAGTCCCTCTCTGGGGCCAACGTCCTGACTTTC; cdr3_aa: CASSPGQSLSGANVLTF
d_call: -; v_call: TRBV12-3/TRBV12-4; clone_size: -; cdr3_length: 12; j_call: TRBJ1-3; cdr3_nt: TGTGCCAGCAGTTTAGGGCAGAACACCATATATTTT; cdr3_aa: CASSLGQNTIYF